What follows describes a single TCR beta chain. Its matching antigen is unknown. This CDR3 region has 16 residues. Germline loops: CDR1 MGHRA, CDR2 YSYEKL. Germline trimming cut 2 bases from V and 12 bases from J; bases unmatched to any gene: 16. Healthy bone marrow donors made up the donor group. Primers: 60 Vbeta forward and 13 Jbeta reverse. The repertoire was sequenced with immunoSEQ multiplex PCR; TCRdb's copy has only in-frame clones and lacks some. This sample has about 120,000 clones, with around three quarters found just once. The data stem from a study of cytomegalovirus exposure and HLA in healthy donors. Study results and limitations: Based on reports, TCR beta sequences accurately predicted HLA-A and HLA-B alleles for most subjects. There were some public TCRs occurring in many donors, but most TCR sequences were rare. There were reportedly fewer N-insertions in an Asian-associated ancestry cluster than the roughly 610-donor mean, in a later analysis.

This clonotype originated in a man under 40 in good health and CMV-seropositive. The specimen was PBMCs. The chain employs TRBV4-1 and TRBJ2-4, with 7 bases identical to TRBD1. CDR3 sequence: CASSQTTPGQYSAQYF. CDR3 DNA: TGCGCCAGCAGCCAAACTACCCCGGGACAGTATTCGGCTCAGTACTTC.